This T cell receptor beta chain was identified during a study of identical twins. Study-level findings and limits: Zero-insertion analyses were open to partial confounding by invariant MAIT and iNKT cells. Weaker excess twin sharing was seen among beta out-of-frame sequences. Out-of-frame TCR alpha sharing in monozygotic twins exceeded recombination model predictions.

Comment on this clonotype: Its antigen remains unknown.

The germline V gene encodes CDR1 MGHRA and CDR2 YSYEKL. This CDR3 has 13 amino acids. The V segment lost 8 bases and the J segment 6 bases; nucleotides outside the gene matches: 7. Via MiXCR, TCRdb re-called the 5' RACE reads, giving one row per CDR3 protein. The table includes 1.5 million to 2 million distinct CDR3 sequences, about 32% detected once. The TCR originated in a newborn girl in good health. V usage is TRBV4-1 and J usage is TRBJ2-1; 7 bases map to TRBD2. Sequenced sample: cord blood. The CDR3 loop reads CASARLALNEQFF. CDR3 sequence (DNA): TGCGCCAGCGCAAGACTAGCCCTCAATGAGCAGTTCTTC.